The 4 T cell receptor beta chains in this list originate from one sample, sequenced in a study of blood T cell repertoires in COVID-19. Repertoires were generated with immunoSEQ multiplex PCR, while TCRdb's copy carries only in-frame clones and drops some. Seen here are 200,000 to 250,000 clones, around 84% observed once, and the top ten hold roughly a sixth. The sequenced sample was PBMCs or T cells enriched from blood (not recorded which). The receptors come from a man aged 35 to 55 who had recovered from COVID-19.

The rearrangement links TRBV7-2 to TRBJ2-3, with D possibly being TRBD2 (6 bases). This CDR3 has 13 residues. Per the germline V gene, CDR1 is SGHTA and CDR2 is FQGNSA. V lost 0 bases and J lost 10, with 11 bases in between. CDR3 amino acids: CASSLAEGVAQYF. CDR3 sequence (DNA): TGTGCCAGCAGCTTAGCGGAGGGTGTGGCGCAGTATTTT.

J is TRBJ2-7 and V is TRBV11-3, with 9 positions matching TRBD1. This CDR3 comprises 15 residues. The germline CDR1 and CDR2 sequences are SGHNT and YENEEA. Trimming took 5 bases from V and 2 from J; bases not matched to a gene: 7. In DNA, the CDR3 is TGTGCCAGCAGCCAGGGACAGGGAGGAACCTACGAGCAGTACTTC. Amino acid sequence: CASSQGQGGTYEQYF.

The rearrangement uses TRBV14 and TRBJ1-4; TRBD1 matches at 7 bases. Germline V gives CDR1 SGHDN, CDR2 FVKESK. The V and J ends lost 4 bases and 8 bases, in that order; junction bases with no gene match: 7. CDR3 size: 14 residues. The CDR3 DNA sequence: TGTGCCAGCAGCCTAAGACAGGGTGGCGAAAAACTGTTTTTT. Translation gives CASSLRQGGEKLFF.

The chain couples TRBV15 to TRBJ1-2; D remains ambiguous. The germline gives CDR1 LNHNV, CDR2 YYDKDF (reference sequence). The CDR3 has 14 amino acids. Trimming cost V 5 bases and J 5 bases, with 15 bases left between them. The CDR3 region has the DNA TGTGCCACCAGCCCTACGAGGGCCATGTATGGCTACACCTTC. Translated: CATSPTRAMYGYTF.